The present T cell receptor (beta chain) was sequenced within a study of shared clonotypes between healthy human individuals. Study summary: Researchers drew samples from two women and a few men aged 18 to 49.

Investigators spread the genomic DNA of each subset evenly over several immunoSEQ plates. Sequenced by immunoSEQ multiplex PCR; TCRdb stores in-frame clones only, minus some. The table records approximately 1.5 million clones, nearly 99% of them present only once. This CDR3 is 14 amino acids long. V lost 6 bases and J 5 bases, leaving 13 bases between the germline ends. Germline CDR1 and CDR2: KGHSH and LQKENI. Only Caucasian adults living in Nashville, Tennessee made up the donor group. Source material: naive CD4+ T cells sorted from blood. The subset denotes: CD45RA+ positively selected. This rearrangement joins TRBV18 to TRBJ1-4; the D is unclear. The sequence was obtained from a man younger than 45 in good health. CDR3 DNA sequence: TGTGCCAGCTCCCCAGGACTGGGAAATGAAAAACTGTTTTTT. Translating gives CASSPGLGNEKLFF.